This T cell receptor beta chain was sequenced in a study of shared clonotypes between healthy human individuals. Naive-designated CD8 cells lacked CD45RO, were positively enriched for CCR7, and omitted terminally differentiated effector memory CD45RA+ cells. CDR1 is SNHLY, CDR2 FYNNEI, per germline. Trimming took off 8 bases at V and 1 base at J, with 14 bases between the two ends. This CDR3 has 14 amino acids. The repertoire was sequenced with immunoSEQ multiplex PCR; TCRdb's copy has only in-frame clones and lacks some. Among millions of clones listed, about 92% were seen once. The sequenced sample was naive CD8+ T cells from PBMCs. This receptor was identified in a man younger than 35 in good health. Some clones in this sample may be carry-over from other donors' samples. The chain combines TRBV2 with TRBJ2-5, with D possibly being TRBD1 or TRBD2 (5 bases each). This CDR3 reads CASVGGRPQETQYF. The DNA for the CDR3 is TGTGCCAGCGTTGGGGGTCGTCCCCAAGAGACCCAGTACTTC.